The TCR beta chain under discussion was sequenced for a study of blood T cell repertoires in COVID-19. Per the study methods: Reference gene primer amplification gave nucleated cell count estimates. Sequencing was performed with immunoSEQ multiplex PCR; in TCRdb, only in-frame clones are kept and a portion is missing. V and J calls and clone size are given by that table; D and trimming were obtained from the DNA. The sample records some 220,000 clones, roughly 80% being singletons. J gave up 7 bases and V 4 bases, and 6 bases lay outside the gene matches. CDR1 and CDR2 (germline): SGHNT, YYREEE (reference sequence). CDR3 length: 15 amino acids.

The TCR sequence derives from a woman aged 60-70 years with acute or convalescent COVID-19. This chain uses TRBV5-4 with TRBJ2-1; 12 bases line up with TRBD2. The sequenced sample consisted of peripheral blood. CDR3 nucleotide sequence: TGTGCCAGCAGCCAGCTAGCGGGGGGGACTAATGAGCAGTTCTTC. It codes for CASSQLAGGTNEQFF.